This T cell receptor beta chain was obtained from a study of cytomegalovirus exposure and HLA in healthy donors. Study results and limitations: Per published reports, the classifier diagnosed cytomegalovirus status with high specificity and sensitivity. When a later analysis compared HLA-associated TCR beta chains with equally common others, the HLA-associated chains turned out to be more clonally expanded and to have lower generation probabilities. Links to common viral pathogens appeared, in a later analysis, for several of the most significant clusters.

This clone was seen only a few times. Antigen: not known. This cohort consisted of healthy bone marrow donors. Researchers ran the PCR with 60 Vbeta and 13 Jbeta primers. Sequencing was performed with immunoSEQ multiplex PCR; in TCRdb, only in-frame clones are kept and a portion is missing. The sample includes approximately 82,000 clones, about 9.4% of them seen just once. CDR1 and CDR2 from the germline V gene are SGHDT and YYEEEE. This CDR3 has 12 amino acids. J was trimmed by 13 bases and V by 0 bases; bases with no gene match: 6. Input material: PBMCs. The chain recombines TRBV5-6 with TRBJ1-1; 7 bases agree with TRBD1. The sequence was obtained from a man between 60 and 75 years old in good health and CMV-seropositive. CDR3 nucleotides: TGTGCCAGCAGCTTGGGCAGGGGGTTCGATTTCTTT. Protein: CASSLGRGFDFF.